This TCR beta chain was sequenced during a study of technical replicates of blood from a handful of donors. Produced via immunoSEQ multiplex PCR; TCRdb's table is partial and in-frame only. The data contain some 64,000 clones, more than 95% of them seen just once; the ten biggest clones take up around 0.19%. CDR1 is SGDLS and CDR2 is YYNGEE in the germline V gene. Trimming stripped 5 bases from V and 6 bases from J, with 12 bases between. The CDR3 extends over 13 amino acids. Sequenced: T cells isolated from PBMCs. The clonotype comes from a human donor in good health. The chain joins TRBV9 to TRBJ1-5; TRBD1 might be the D (5 bases). CDR3 sequence: CASSAGGGQPQHF. CDR3 bases: TGTGCCAGCAGTGCAGGCGGGGGTCAGCCCCAGCATTTT.